This T cell receptor (beta chain) was sequenced during a study of patients and donors after allogeneic stem cell transplantation. From the RT-PCR reads, TCRdb called clonotypes with MiXCR, one entry per CDR3 protein. This sample has 800,000 to 1,000,000 distinct CDR3 sequences; roughly 18% occur once, and the top ten carry around 6%. The source of this sequence is a human donor who was either an allogeneic HSCT recipient or a stem cell or donor lymphocyte infusion donor (not recorded which). It is not recorded whose cells these are; they may come from a transplant donor. Material: blood, either unsorted or a sorted T cell fraction (not recorded which).

The CDR3: CASTPGRQATGELFF. Written as DNA, the CDR3 is TGTGCCAGCACCCCGGGGAGGCAAGCAACCGGGGAGCTGTTTTTT. The chain uses TRBV7-9 and TRBJ2-2, with D maybe TRBD2 (6 bases). The germline V gene encodes CDR1 SEHNR and CDR2 FQNEAQ (reference sequence). V lost 7 bases, J lost 5 bases, and 17 bases lay in between. The CDR3 covers 15 residues.